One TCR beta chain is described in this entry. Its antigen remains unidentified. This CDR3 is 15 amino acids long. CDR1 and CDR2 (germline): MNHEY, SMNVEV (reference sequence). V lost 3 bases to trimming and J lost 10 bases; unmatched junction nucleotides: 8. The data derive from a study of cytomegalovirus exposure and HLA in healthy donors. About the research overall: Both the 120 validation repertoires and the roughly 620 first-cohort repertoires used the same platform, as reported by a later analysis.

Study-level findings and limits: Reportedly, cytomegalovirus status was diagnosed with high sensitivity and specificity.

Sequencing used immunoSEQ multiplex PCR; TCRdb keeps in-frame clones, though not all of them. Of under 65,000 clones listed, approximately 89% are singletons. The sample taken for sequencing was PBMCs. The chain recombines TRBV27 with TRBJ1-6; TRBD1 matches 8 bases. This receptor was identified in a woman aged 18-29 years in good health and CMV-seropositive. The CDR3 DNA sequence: TGTGCCAGCAGTTTGGGGGGACAGGAGGGCTCACCCCTCCACTTT. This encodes CASSLGGQEGSPLHF.